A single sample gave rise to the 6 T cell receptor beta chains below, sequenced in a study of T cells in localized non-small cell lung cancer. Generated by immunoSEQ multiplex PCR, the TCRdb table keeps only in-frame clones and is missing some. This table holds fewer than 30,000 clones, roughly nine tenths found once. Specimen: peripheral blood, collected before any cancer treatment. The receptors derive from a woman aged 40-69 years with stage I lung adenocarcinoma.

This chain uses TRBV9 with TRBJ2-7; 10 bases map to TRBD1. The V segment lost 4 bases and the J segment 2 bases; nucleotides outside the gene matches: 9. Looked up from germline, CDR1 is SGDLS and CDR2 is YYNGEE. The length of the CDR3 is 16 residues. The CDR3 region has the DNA TGTGCCAGCAGCCCCCTGACAGGGGGCAACACCTACGAGCAGTACTTC. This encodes CASSPLTGGNTYEQYF.

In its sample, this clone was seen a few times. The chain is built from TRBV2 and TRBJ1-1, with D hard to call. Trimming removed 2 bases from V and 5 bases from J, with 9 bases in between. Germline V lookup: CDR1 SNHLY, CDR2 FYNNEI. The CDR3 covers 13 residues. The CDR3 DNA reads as TGTGCCAGCAGTGAACTTGAGGAGACTGAAGCTTTCTTT. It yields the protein CASSELEETEAFF.

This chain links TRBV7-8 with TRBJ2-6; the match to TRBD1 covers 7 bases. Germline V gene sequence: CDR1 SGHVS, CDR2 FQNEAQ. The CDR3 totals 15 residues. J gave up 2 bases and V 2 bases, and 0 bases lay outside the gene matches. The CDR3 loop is CASSLQGAGANVLTF. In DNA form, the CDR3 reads TGTGCCAGCAGCTTACAGGGGGCTGGGGCCAACGTCCTGACTTTC. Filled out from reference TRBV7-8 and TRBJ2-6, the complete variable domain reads GAGVSQSPRYKVAKRGQDVALRCDPISGHVSLFWYQQALGQGPEFLTYFQNEAQLDKSGLPSDRFFAERPEGSVSTLKIQRTQQEDSAVYLCASSLQGAGANVLTFGAGSRLTVL.

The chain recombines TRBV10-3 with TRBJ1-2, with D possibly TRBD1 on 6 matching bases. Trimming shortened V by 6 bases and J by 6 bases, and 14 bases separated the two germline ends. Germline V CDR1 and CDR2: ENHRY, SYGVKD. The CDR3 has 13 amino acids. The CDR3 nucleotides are TGTGCCATCAGCGCCCGGGACAAGGATGGCTACACCTTC. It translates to CAISARDKDGYTF.

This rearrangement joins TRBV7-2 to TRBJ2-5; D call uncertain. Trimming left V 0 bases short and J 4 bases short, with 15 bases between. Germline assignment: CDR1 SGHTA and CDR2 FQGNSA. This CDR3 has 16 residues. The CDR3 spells CASSLAIGPIGETQYF. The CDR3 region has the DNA TGTGCCAGCAGCTTAGCTATCGGCCCCATCGGAGAGACCCAGTACTTC.

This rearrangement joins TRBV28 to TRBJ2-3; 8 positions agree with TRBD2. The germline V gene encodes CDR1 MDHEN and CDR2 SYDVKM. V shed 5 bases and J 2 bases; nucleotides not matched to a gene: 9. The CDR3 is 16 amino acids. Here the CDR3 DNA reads TGTGCCAGCAGTCTACGGACTAGCAGACCCACAGATACGCAGTATTTT. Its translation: CASSLRTSRPTDTQYF.